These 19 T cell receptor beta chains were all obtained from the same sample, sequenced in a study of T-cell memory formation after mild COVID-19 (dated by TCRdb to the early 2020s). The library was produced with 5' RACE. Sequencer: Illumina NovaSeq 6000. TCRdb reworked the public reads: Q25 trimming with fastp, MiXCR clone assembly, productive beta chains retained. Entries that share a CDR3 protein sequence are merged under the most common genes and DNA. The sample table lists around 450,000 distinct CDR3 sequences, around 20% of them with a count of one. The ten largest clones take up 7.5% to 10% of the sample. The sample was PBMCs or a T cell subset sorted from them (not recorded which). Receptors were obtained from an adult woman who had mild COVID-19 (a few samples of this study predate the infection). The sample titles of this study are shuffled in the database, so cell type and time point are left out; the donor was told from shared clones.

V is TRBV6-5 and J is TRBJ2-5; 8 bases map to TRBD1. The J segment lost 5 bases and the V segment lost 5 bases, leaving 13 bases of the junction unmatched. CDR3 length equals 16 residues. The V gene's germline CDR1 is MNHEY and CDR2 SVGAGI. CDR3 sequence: CASSLGEAGGMETQYF. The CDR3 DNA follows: TGTGCCAGCAGTCTTGGGGAGGCAGGGGGCATGGAGACCCAGTACTTC.

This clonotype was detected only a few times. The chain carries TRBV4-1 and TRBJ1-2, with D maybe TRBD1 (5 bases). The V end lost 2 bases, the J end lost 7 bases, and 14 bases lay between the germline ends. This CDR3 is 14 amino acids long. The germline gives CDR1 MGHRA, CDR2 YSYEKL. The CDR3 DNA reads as TGCGCCAGCAGCCAACTGCTCTTTGGGGGTGGCTACACCTTC. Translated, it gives CASSQLLFGGGYTF.

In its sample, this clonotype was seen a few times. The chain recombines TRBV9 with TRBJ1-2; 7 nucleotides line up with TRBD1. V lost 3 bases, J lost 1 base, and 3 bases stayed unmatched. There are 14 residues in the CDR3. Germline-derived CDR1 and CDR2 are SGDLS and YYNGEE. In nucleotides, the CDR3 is TGTGCCAGCAGCGACCGGGACAGTAACTATGGCTACACCTTC. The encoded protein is CASSDRDSNYGYTF.

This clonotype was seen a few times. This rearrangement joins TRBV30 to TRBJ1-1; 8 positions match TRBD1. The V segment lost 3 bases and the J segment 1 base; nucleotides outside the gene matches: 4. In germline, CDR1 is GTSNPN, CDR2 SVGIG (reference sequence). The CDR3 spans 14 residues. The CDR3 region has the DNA TGTGCCTGGAGGACAGGGGTTAGGAACACTGAAGCTTTCTTT. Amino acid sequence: CAWRTGVRNTEAFF. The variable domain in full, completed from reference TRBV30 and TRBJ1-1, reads SQTIHQWPATLVQPVGSPLSLECTVEGTSNPNLYWYRQAAGRGLQLLFYSVGIGQISSEVPQNLSASRPQDRQFILSSKKLLLSDSGFYLCAWRTGVRNTEAFFGQGTRLTVV.

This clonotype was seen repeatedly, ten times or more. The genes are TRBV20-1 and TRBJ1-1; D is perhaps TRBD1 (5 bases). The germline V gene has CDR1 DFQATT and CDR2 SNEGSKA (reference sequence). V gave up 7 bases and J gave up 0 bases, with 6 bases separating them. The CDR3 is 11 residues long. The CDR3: CSVRVNTEAFF. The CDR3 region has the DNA TGCAGTGTCAGGGTGAACACTGAAGCTTTCTTT.

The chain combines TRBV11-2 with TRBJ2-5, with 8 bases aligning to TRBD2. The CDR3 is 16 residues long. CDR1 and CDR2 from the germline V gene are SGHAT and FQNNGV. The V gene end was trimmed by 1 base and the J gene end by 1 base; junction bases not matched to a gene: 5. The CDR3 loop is CASSLAGGAGQETQYF. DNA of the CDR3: TGTGCCAGCAGCTTAGCCGGGGGGGCGGGCCAAGAGACCCAGTACTTC.

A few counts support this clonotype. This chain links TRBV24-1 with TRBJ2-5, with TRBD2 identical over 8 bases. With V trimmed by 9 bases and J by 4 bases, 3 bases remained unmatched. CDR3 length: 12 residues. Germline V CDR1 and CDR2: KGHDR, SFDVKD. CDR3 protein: CATAGGAETQYF. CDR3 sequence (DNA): TGTGCCACCGCCGGGGGGGCAGAGACCCAGTACTTC.

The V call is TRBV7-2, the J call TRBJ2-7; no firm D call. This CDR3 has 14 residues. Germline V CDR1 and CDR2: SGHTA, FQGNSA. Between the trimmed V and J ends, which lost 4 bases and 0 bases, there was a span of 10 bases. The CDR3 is CASSSQQSSYEQYF. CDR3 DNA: TGTGCCAGCAGCTCCCAACAGAGCTCCTACGAGCAGTACTTC.

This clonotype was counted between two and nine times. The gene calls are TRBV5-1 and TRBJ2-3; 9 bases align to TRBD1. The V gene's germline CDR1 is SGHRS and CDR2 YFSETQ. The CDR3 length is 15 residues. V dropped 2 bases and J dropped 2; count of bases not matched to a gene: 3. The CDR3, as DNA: TGCGCCAGCAGCTTACGACAGGGGGACACAGATACGCAGTATTTT. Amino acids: CASSLRQGDTDTQYF.

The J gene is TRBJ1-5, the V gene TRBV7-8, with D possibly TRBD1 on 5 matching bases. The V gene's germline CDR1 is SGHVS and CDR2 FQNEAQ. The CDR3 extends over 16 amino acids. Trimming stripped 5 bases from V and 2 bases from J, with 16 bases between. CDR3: CASSPEGQAGNQPQHF. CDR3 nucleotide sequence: TGTGCCAGCAGCCCGGAGGGGCAGGCGGGCAATCAGCCCCAGCATTTT.

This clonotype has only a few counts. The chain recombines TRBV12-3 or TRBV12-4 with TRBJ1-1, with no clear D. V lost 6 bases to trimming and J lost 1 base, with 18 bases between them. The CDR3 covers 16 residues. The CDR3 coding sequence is TGTGCCAGCAGCCCCGTCTCATGGAGGCCGAACACTGAAGCTTTCTTT. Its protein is CASSPVSWRPNTEAFF.

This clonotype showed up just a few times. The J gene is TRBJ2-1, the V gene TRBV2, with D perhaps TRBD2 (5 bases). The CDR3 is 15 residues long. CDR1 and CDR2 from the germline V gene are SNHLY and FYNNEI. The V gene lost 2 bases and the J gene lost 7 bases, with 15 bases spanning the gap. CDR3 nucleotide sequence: TGTGCCAGCAGTGAAATAGGTCTAGGGAGAAATGAGCAGTTCTTC. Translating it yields CASSEIGLGRNEQFF.

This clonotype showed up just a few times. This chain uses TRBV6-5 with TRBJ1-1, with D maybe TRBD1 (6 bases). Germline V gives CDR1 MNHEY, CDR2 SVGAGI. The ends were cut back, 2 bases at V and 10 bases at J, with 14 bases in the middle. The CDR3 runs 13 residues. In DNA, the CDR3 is TGTGCCAGCAGTTACGGGGGGCCGGGTAGAGCTTTCTTT. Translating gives CASSYGGPGRAFF.

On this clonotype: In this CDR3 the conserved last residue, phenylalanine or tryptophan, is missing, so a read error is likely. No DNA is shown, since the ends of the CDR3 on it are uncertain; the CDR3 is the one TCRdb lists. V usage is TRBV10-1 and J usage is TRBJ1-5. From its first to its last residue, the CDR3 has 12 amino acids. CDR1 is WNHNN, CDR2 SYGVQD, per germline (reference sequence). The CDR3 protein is CASSESTRMAKI.

CDR3 nucleotide sequence: TGTGCCAGCAGCCCTCAAGGGCCTAGCGGGTGTGGCAATGAGCAGTTCTTC. It translates to CASSPQGPSGCGNEQFF. The chain recombines TRBV7-3 with TRBJ2-1; 8 nucleotides line up with TRBD2. The CDR3 length is 17 residues. Germline CDR1 and CDR2: SGHTA and FQGTGA. V trimming: 5 bases; J trimming: 6 bases; junction bases outside the gene matches: 15.

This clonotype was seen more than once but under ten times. CDR3 region: CASSFGTSGAPSTDTQYF. The CDR3 DNA sequence: TGCGCCAGCAGCTTCGGGACTAGCGGGGCCCCTAGCACAGATACGCAGTATTTT. The V call is TRBV5-1, the J call TRBJ2-3, with 13 nucleotides matching TRBD2. V shed 2 bases and J 0 bases; nucleotides not matched to a gene: 6. This CDR3 spans 18 amino acids. Germline CDR1 reads SGHRS; CDR2 reads YFSETQ. Looking up the rest from reference TRBV5-1 and TRBJ2-3 gives the full variable domain: KAGVTQTPRYLIKTRGQQVTLSCSPISGHRSVSWYQQTPGQGLQFLFEYFSETQRNKGNFPGRFSGRQFSNSRSEMNVSTLELGDSALYLCASSFGTSGAPSTDTQYFGPGTRLTVL.

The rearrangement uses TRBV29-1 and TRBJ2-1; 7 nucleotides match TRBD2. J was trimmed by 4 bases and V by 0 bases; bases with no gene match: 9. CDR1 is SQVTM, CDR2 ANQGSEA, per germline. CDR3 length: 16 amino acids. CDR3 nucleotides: TGCAGCGTTGAAGAACCCGGCGGGAGTTGGTACAATGAGCAGTTCTTC. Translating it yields CSVEEPGGSWYNEQFF.

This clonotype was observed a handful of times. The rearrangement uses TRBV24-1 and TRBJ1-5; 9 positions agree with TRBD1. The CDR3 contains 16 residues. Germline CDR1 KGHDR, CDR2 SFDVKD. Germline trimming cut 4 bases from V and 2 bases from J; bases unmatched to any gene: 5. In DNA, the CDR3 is TGTGCCACCAGTGAGGCGACAGGGGGGCGCAATCAGCCCCAGCATTTT. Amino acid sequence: CATSEATGGRNQPQHF.

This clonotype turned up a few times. CDR3 DNA sequence: TGTGCCAGCAGTGAGGACAGGTACTCCTACGAGCAGTACTTC. This sequence encodes CASSEDRYSYEQYF. This chain joins TRBV2 and TRBJ2-7; 7 nucleotides agree with TRBD1. Germline values: CDR1 SNHLY, CDR2 FYNNEI. The CDR3 consists of 14 residues. V dropped 3 bases and J dropped 0; count of bases not matched to a gene: 2.